These T cell receptor beta chains were read from a single sample in a study of human thymus T cells. Clones were sequenced by immunoSEQ multiplex PCR, and TCRdb holds only the in-frame ones, with some missing. The sample lists about 120,000 clones, around 94% occurring once. Material for sequencing was thymus tissue. All receptors come from a boy younger than two with a congenital heart defect but otherwise immunologically healthy. Both conserved end residues are part of each CDR3. Size tells how often a clone was seen (once, few, many) or the class of an expanded clone, and some rows leave it out.

v_gene	abundance	j_gene	CDR3aa
TRBV6-5	once	TRBJ2-1	CASRGVHNEQFF
TRBV9	-	TRBJ1-6	CASSDTGTDNSPLHF
TRBV5-1	-	TRBJ1-3	CASRGDGSGNTIYF
TRBV11-2	-	TRBJ2-2	CASSLRSGANTGELFF
TRBV29-1	-	TRBJ2-2	CSVSERTNTGELFF
TRBV5-1	-	TRBJ1-5	CASSPGVAWQPQHF
TRBV4-1	-	TRBJ1-6	CASSQDWDGTYNSPLHF
TRBV20-1	-	TRBJ2-1	CSATRDNEQFF
TRBV5-8	-	TRBJ1-5	CASSPTMGPYQPQHF
TRBV12-2	-	TRBJ1-2	CASRLGRGYTF
TRBV27	-	TRBJ2-5	CASKEEETQYF